This TCR beta chain originates from a study of post-analysis software for immune sequencing data. General study findings and limits: When patients were compared with controls, about 5 TRBV segments were more frequent, TRBV5-6, TRBV5-1 and TRBV20-1 among them.

With respect to this clonotype: Its antigen remains unidentified.

Libraries were made from TCR beta cDNA, and they carried unique molecular identifiers. TCRdb itself ran the PCR reads through MiXCR, one entry per CDR3 protein. The table shows roughly 670,000 distinct CDR3 sequences, with more than 50% occurring only once. The CDR3 extends over 13 amino acids. CDR1 is SNHLY and CDR2 is FYNNEI in the germline V gene. J lost 1 base, V lost 7 bases, and 3 bases had no gene match. This sequence originates from a girl aged 2-10 years with multiple sclerosis. The chain couples TRBV2 to TRBJ2-7; TRBD1 aligns across 8 bases. Sample: blood. CDR3 in amino acids: CASTRDRSYEQYF. CDR3 nucleotides: TGTGCCAGCACCCGGGACAGGTCCTACGAGCAGTACTTC.